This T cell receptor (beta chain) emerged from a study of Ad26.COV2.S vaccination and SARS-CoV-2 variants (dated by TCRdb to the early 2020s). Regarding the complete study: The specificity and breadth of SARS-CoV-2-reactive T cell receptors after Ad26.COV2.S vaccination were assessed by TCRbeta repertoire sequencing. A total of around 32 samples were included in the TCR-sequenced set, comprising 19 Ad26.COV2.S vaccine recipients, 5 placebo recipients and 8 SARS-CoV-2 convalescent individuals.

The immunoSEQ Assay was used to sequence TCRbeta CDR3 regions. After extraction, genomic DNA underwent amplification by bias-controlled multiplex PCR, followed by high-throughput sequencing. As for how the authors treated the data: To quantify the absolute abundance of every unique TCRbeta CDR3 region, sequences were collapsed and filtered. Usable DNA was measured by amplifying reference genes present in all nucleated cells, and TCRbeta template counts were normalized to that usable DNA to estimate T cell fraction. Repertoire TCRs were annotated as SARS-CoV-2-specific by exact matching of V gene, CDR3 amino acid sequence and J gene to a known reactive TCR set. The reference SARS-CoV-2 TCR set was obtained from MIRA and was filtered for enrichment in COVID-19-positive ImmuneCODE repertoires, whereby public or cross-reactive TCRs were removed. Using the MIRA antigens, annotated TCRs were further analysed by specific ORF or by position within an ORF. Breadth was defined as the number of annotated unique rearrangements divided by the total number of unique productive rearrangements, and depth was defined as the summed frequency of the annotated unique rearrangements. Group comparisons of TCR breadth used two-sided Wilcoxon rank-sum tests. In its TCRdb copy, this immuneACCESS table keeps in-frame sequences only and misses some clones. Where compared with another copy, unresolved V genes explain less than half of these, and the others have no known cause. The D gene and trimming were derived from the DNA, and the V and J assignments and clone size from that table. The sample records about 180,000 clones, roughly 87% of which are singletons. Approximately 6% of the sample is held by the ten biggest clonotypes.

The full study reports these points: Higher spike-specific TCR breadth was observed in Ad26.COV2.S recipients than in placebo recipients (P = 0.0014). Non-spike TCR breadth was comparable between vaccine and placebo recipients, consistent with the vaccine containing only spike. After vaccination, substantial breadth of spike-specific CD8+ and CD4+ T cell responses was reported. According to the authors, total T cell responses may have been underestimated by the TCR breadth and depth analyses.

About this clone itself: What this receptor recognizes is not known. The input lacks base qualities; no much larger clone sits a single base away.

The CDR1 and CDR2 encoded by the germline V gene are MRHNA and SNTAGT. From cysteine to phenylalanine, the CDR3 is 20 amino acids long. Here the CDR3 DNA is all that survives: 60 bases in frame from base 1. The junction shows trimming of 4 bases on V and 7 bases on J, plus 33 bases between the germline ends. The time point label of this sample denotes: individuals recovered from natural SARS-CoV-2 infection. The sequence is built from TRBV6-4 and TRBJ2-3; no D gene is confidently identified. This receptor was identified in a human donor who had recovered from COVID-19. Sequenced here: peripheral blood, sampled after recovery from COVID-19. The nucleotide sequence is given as TGTGCCAGCAGTGGGTTTGGGTTGGGCGGTCCGCTCCCCGGCGGTTATACGCAGTATTTT. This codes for CASSGFGLGGPLPGGYTQYF.